This T cell receptor (beta chain) is from a study of blood T cell repertoires in COVID-19. Everyone who took part was roughly 18 to 89 years old, and they came from 24 US areas. Recovered participants had two consecutive negative NP/OP PCR tests, healthcare professional clearance, or symptom resolution. The CDR3 has 14 amino acids. Germline V CDR1 and CDR2: GTSNPN, SVGIG (reference sequence). Trimming removed 2 bases at V and 13 bases at J, with 23 bases between. Original analysis: Nucleated cell number was recorded as an estimate derived from reference gene primer amplification. Assay used: immunoSEQ multiplex PCR; TCRdb lists only in-frame clones, some missing. The V and J calls and clone size come from that table; D and trimming were worked out from the DNA. The repertoire holds about 170,000 clones, 83% seen once, with approximately 4.4% in the top ten.

This receptor was obtained from a woman in her fifties or sixties who had recovered from COVID-19. The sequencing input was PBMCs or T cells enriched from blood (not recorded which). The J gene is TRBJ1-2, the V gene TRBV30, with D unclear. The CDR3 bases are TGTGCCTGGAGTAATCGAGGTTTTGGAGGTTTTCTCACCTTC. It encodes CAWSNRGFGGFLTF.